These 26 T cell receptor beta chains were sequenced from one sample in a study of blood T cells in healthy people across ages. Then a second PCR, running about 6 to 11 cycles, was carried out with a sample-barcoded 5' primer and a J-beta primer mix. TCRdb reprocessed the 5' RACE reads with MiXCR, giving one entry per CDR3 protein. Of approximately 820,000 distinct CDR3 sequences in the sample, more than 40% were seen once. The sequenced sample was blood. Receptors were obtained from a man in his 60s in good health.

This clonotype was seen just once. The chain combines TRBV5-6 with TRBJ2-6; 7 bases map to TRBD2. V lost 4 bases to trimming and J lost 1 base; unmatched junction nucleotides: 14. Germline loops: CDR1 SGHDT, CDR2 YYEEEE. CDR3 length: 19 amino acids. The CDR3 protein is CASSQASGRTSSGANVLTF. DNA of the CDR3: TGTGCCAGCAGCCAGGCATCGGGACGGACTAGTTCTGGGGCCAACGTCCTGACTTTC.

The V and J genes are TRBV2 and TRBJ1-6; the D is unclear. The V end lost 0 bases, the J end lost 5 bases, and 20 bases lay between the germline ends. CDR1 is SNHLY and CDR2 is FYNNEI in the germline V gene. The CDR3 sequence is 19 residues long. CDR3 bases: TGTGCCAGCAGTGAAGCTGGGGTAACCAGCTCTCTCAATAATTCACCCCTCCACTTT. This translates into CASSEAGVTSSLNNSPLHF.

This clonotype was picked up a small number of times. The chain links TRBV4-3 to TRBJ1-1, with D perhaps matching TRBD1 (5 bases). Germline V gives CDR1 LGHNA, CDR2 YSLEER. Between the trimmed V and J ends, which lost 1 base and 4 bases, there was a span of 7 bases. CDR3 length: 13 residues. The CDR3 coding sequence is TGCGCCAGCAGCCAAGCTGGGACCACTGAAGCTTTCTTT. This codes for CASSQAGTTEAFF.

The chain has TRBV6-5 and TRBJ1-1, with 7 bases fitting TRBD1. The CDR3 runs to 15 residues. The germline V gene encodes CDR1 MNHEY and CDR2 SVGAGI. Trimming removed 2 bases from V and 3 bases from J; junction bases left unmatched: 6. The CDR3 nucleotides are TGTGCCAGCAGTTACCAGGGGGGGGCACACACTGAAGCTTTCTTT. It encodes CASSYQGGAHTEAFF.

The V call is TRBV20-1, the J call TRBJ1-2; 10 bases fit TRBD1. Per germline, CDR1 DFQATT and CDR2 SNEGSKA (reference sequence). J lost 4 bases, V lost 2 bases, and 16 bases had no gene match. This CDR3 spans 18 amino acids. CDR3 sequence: CSARSPRDRGFGAYGYTF. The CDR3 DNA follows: TGCAGTGCTAGATCCCCCCGGGACAGGGGTTTTGGGGCCTATGGCTACACCTTC.

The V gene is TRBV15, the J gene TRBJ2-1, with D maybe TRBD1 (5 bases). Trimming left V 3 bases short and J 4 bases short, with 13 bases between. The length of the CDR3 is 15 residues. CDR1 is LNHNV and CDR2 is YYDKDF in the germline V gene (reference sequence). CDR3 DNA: TGTGCCACCAGCAGGGACATGTCAGGATACAATGAGCAGTTCTTC. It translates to CATSRDMSGYNEQFF.

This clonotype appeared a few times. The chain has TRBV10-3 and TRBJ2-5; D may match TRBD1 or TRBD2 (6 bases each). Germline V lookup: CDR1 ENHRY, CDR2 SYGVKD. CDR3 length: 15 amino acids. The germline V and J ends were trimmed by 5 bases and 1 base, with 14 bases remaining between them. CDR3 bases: TGTGCCATCAGTCCCACGGGGGCACCCCAAGAGACCCAGTACTTC. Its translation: CAISPTGAPQETQYF.

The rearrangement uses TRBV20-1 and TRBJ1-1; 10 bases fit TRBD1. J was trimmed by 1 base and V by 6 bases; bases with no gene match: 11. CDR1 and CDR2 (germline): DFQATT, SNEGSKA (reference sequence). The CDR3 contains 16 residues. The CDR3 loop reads CSARTGGVPGNTEAFF. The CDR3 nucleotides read TGCAGTGCGAGGACAGGGGGGGTTCCGGGGAACACTGAAGCTTTCTTT.

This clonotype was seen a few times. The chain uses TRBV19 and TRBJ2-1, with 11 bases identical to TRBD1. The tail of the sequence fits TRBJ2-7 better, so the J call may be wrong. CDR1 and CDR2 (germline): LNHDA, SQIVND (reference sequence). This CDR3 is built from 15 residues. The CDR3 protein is CASSRTGGSYNEQYF. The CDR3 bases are TGTGCCAGTAGTAGGACAGGGGGCTCCTACAATGAGCAGTACTTC.

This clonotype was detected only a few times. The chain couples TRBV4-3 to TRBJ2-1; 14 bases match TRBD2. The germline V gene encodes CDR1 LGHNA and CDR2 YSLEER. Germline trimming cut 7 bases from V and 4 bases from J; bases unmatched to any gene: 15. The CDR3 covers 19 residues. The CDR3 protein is CASTPESGTSGGLYNEQFF. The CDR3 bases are TGCGCCAGCACCCCTGAATCCGGGACTAGCGGGGGTTTGTACAATGAGCAGTTCTTC.

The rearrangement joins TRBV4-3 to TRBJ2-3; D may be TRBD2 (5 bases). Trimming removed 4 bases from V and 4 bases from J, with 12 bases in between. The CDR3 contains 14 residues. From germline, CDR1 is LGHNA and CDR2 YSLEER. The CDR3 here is CASSPRGHSDTQYF. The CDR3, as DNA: TGCGCCAGCAGCCCTAGAGGGCATTCAGATACGCAGTATTTT.

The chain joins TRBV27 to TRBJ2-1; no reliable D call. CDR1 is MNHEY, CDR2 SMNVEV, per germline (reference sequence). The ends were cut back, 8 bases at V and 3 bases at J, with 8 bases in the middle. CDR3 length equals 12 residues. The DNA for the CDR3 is TGTGCCAGCGGAAGAAACTACAATGAGCAGTTCTTC. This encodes CASGRNYNEQFF.

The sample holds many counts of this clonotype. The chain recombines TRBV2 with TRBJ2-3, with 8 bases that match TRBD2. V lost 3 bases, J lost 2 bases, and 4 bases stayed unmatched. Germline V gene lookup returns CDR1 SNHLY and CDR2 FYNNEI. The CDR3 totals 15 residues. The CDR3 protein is CASSESSGYTDTQYF. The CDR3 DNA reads TGTGCCAGCAGTGAGTCTAGCGGGTACACAGATACGCAGTATTTT.

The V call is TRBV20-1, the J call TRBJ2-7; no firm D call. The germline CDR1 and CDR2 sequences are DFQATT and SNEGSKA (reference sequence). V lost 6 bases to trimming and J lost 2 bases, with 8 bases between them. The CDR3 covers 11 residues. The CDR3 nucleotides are TGCAGTGCAAACGGGCCCTACGAGCAGTACTTC. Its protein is CSANGPYEQYF.

CDR3 loop: CASSPTGTGRDIQYF. For the CDR3, the DNA is TGTGCCAGCAGCCCCACCGGGACAGGGAGAGACATTCAGTACTTC. This chain joins TRBV7-3 and TRBJ2-4; 9 nucleotides agree with TRBD1. The CDR3 runs 15 residues. Trimming at V came to 5 bases and at J to 8 bases, leaving 10 bases not matched to a gene. Germline lookup yields CDR1 SGHTA and CDR2 FQGTGA.

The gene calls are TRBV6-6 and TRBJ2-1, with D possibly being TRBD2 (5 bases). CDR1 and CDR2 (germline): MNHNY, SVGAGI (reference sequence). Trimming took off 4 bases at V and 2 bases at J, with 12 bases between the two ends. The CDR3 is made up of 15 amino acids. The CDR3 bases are TGTGCCAGCAGTTCCCCTACAGCGGCCTACAATGAGCAGTTCTTC. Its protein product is CASSSPTAAYNEQFF.

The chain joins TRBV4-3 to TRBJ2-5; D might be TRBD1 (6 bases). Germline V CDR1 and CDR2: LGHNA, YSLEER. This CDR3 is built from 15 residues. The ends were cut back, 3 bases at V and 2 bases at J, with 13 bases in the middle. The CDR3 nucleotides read TGCGCCAGCAGCCACTTTGGGGGCTCACAAGAGACCCAGTACTTC. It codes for CASSHFGGSQETQYF.

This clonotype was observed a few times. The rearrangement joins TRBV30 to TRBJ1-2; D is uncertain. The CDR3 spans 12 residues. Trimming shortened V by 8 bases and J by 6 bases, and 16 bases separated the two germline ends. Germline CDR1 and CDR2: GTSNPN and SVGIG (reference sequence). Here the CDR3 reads CAVEPGIDGYTF. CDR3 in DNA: TGTGCCGTAGAGCCGGGGATTGATGGCTACACCTTC. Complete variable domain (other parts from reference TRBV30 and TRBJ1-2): SQTIHQWPATLVQPVGSPLSLECTVEGTSNPNLYWYRQAAGRGLQLLFYSVGIGQISSEVPQNLSASRPQDRQFILSSKKLLLSDSGFYLCAVEPGIDGYTFGSGTRLTVV.

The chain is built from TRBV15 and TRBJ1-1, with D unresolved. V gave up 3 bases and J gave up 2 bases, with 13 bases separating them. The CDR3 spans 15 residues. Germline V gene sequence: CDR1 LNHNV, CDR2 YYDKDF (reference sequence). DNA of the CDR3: TGTGCCACCAGCAGGGAAAAGGTTGCAAACACTGAAGCTTTCTTT. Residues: CATSREKVANTEAFF.

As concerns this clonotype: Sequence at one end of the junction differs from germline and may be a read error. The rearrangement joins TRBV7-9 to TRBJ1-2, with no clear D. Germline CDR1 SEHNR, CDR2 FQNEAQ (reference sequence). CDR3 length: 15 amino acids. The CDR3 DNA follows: TGTGCCAGTAGCTTTTTTTTGAGTACTAACTATGGCTACACCTTC. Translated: CASSFFLSTNYGYTF.

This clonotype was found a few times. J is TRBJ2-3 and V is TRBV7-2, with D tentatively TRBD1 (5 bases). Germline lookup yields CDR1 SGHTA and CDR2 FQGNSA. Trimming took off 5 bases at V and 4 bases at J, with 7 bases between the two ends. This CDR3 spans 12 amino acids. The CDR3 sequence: CASSAGPDTQYF. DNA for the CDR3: TGTGCCAGCAGCGCAGGGCCAGATACGCAGTATTTT. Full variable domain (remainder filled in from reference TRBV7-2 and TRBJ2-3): GAGVSQSPSNKVTEKGKDVELRCDPISGHTALYWYRQSLGQGLEFLIYFQGNSAPDKSGLPSDRFSAERTGGSVSTLTIQRTQQEDSAVYLCASSAGPDTQYFGPGTRLTVL.

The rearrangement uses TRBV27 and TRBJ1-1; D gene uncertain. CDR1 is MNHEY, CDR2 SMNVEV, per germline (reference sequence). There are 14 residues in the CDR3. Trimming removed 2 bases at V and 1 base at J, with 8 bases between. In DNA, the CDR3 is TGTGCCAGCAGTTTAAGAACGGAGAACACTGAAGCTTTCTTT. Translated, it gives CASSLRTENTEAFF.

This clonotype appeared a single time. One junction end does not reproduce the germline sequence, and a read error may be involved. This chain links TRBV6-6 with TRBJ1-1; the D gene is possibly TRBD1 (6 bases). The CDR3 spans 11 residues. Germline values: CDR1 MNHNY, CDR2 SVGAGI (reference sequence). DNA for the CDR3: TGTGCCGGCAGGGGTAACACTGAAGCTTTCTTT. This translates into CAGRGNTEAFF.

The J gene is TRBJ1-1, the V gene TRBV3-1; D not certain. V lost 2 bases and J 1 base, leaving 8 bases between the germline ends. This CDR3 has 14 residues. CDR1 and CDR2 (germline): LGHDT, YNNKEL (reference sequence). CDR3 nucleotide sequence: TGTGCCAGCAGCCAAAGACGGGGGAACACTGAAGCTTTCTTT. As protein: CASSQRRGNTEAFF.

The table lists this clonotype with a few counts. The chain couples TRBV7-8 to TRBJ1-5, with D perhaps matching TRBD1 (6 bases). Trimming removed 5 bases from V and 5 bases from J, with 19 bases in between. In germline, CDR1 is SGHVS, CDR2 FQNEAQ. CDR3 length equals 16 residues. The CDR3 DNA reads TGTGCCAGCAGCAAGGAACAGGGTTTCGCGTATCAGCCCCAGCATTTT. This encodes CASSKEQGFAYQPQHF.

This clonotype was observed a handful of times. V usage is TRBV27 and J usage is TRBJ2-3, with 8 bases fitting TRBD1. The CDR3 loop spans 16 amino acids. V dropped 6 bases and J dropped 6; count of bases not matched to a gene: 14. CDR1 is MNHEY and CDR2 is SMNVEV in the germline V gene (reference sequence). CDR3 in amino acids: CASSRGQGRLWDTQYF. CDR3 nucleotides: TGTGCCAGCAGCCGCGGACAGGGCCGGCTCTGGGATACGCAGTATTTT.